These T cell receptor beta chains were read from a single sample in a study of shared clonotypes between healthy human individuals. Using immunoSEQ multiplex PCR, the repertoire was profiled, and TCRdb retains in-frame clones only, with some absent. The profile covers 2 million to 2.5 million clones, with approximately 94% appearing a single time and roughly 0.13% taken by the ten largest. Source material: naive CD4+ T cells sorted from blood. The receptors derive from a man aged 18 to 29 in good health. The CDR3 runs from the conserved cysteine through the conserved F or W. A D gene is named only where the DNA matches it firmly. The size entry is marked missing in some rows and otherwise reads once, few, many or a size class.

clone size	D gene	V gene	J gene	CDR3 DNA	CDR3 protein
NA	NA	TRBV2	TRBJ2-2	TGTGCCAGCAGCCGGGACGCCACCGGGGAGCTGTTTTTT	CASSRDATGELFF
NA	TRBD2	TRBV10-2	TRBJ2-7	TGCGCCAGCAGAGGAGGAAGCGGGGACTCCTACGAGCAGTACTTC	CASRGGSGDSYEQYF
NA	TRBD2	TRBV5-4	TRBJ2-1	TGTGCCAGCAGCTTGGGACTAGCGGGGGGGCCGGACGGCAATGAGCAGTTCTTC	CASSLGLAGGPDGNEQFF
once	TRBD2	TRBV10-2	TRBJ2-1	TGCGCCAGCCGGACTAGCGGGGGGCTCAATGAGCAGTTCTTC	CASRTSGGLNEQFF
NA	NA	TRBV5-4	TRBJ1-3	TGTGCCAGCAGCTTGGGAACAGGGACCGTCGGAAACACCATATATTTT	CASSLGTGTVGNTIYF
NA	TRBD1	TRBV19	TRBJ2-2	TGTGCCAGTAAACGGGGACAGGGGGACACCGGGGAGCTGTTTTTT	CASKRGQGDTGELFF
NA	NA	TRBV7-9	TRBJ2-5	TGTGCCAGCAGCTTCGCGGGACCGGAGACCCAGTACTTC	CASSFAGPETQYF
NA	NA	TRBV6-5	TRBJ2-2	TGTGCCAGCAGTTACTTAGGGTTCACCGGGGAGCTGTTTTTT	CASSYLGFTGELFF
NA	NA	TRBV25-1	TRBJ2-7	TGTGCCAGCAGTGATCGGAAGGTTCCATACGAGCAGTACTTC	CASSDRKVPYEQYF
NA	NA	TRBV6-5	TRBJ2-5	TGTGCCAGCCTTCAACCCTTAACGGAGACCCAGTACTTC	CASLQPLTETQYF
NA	NA	TRBV29-1	TRBJ2-5	TGCAGCGTGAAACAAGAGACCCAGTACTTC	CSVKQETQYF
NA	TRBD1	TRBV5-4	TRBJ2-7	TGTGCCAGCAGCTTGGAGGACAGGGTGTCCCACTTC	CASSLEDRVSHF
NA	NA	TRBV9	TRBJ2-1	TGTGCCAGCAGCGCCAGTGATCGGAGTACGTACAATGAGCAGTTCTTC	CASSASDRSTYNEQFF
NA	NA	TRBV5-1	TRBJ1-2	TGCGCCAGCACCCCGACAGATACTAACTATGGCTACACCTTC	CASTPTDTNYGYTF
NA	TRBD2	TRBV7-2	TRBJ2-7	TGTGCCAGCAGCCGAGCTAGCGGGTCCTACGAGCAGTACTTC	CASSRASGSYEQYF
NA	NA	TRBV6-5	TRBJ1-2	TGTGCCAGCAGACCCGGAAGTACGGGGTATGGCTACACCTTC	CASRPGSTGYGYTF
NA	NA	TRBV29-1	TRBJ1-4	TGCAGCGTTGAAAAAGCGAGGGGCGGTAATGAAAAACTGTTTTTT	CSVEKARGGNEKLFF
NA	TRBD2	TRBV7-8	TRBJ2-4	TGTGCCAGCAGCTCGGAGAGGGGACTAGCGGAAAACATTCAGTACTTC	CASSSERGLAENIQYF
NA	NA	TRBV4-1	TRBJ2-3	TGCGCCAGCAGCCTAAGCGGGCTGGGCGAGGTGACGCAGTATTTT	CASSLSGLGEVTQYF
once	NA	TRBV5-4	TRBJ1-4	TGTGCCAGCAGCCCGGGCCTTAATGAAAAACTGTTTTTT	CASSPGLNEKLFF
once	NA	TRBV7-6	TRBJ2-2	TGTGCCAGCAGCTTAGCGGCCCTGTTTGGGTCCGCGGGGGAGCTGTTTTTT	CASSLAALFGSAGELFF
NA	NA	TRBV7-6	TRBJ2-7	TGTGCCAGCAGCCCCACGACGGGGAAGCAGTACTTC	CASSPTTGKQYF
NA	TRBD2	TRBV2	TRBJ2-5	TGTGCCAGCAGTGGGAGACTAGCGGGACAAGAGACCCAGTACTTC	CASSGRLAGQETQYF
NA	NA	TRBV10-3	TRBJ1-2	TGTGCCATCAAGGAGGGGATCTATGGCTACACCTTC	CAIKEGIYGYTF
NA	TRBD1	TRBV5-4	TRBJ2-3	TGTGCCAGCAGCTCGACAGGGAACACAGATACGCAGTATTTT	CASSSTGNTDTQYF
NA	NA	TRBV30	TRBJ1-6	TGTGCCTGGAGTGTGCAGGGGAGGTCCTATAATTCACCCCTCCACTTT	CAWSVQGRSYNSPLHF
NA	NA	TRBV7-9	TRBJ2-5	TGTGCCAGCAGCTTAGCGTCGACCACGTACCAAGAGACCCAGTACTTC	CASSLASTTYQETQYF
once	TRBD1	TRBV15	TRBJ2-4	TGTGCCACCAGCAAAATGGACAGGGACCAAAACATTCAGTACTTC	CATSKMDRDQNIQYF
NA	TRBD1	TRBV5-1	TRBJ2-7	TGCGCCAGCAGCTTGGCGGGGACAGGGGCTTTCTCTAGCGAGCAGTACTTC	CASSLAGTGAFSSEQYF
NA	NA	TRBV30	TRBJ2-3	TGTGCCTGGCAGCCACAGGGTCGGGTGACAGATACGCAGTATTTT	CAWQPQGRVTDTQYF